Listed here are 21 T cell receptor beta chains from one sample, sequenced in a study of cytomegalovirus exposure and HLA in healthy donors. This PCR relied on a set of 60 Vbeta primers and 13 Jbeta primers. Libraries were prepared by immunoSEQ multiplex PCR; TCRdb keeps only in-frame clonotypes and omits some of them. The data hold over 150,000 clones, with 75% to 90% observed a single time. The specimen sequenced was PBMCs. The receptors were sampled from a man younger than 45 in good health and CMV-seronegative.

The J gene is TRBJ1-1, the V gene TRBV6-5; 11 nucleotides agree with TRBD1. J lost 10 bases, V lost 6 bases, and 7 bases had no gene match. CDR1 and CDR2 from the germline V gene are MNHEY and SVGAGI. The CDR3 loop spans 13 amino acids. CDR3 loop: CASRQRTGGVAFF. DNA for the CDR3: TGTGCCAGCAGGCAAAGGACAGGGGGCGTAGCTTTCTTT.

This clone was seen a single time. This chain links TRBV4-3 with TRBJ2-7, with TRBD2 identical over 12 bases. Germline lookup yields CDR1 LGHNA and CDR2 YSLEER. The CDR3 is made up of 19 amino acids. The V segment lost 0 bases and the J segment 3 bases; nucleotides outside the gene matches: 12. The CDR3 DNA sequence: TGCGCCAGCAGCCAAGATTCCGCCGGACTAGCGGGGCTATACTACGAGCAGTACTTC. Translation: CASSQDSAGLAGLYYEQYF.

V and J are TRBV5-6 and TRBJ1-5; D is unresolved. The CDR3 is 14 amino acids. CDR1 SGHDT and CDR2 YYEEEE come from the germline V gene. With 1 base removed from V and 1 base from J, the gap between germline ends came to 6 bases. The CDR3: CASSLLLSNQPQHF. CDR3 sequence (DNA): TGTGCCAGCAGCTTGCTGCTAAGCAATCAGCCCCAGCATTTT.

CDR3: CSVEDRLGQGRDEKLFF. The CDR3 nucleotides are TGCAGCGTTGAAGATAGGTTGGGACAGGGGCGGGATGAAAAACTGTTTTTT. V is TRBV29-1 and J is TRBJ1-4; TRBD1 aligns across 10 bases. Germline V gene data show CDR1 as SQVTM and CDR2 as ANQGSEA. The CDR3 consists of 17 residues. V dropped 0 bases and J dropped 6; count of bases not matched to a gene: 10.

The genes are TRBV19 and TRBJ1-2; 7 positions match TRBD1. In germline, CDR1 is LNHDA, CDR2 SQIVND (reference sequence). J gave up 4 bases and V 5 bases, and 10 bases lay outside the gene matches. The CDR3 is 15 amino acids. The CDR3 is CASSAPGQLVYGYTF. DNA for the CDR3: TGTGCCAGTAGTGCCCCGGGACAGCTGGTCTATGGCTACACCTTC.

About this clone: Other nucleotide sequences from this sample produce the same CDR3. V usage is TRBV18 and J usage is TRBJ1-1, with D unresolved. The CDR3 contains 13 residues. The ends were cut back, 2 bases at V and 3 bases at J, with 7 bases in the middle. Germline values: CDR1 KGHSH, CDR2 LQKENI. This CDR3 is CASSPGTDTEAFF. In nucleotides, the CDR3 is TGTGCCAGCTCACCAGGTACAGACACTGAAGCTTTCTTT.

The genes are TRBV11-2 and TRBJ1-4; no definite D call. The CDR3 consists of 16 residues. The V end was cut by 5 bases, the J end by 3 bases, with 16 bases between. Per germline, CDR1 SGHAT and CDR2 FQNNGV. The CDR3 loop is CASSLAGRHSNEKLFF. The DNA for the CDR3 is TGTGCCAGCAGCCTCGCGGGAAGGCACTCTAATGAAAAACTGTTTTTT.

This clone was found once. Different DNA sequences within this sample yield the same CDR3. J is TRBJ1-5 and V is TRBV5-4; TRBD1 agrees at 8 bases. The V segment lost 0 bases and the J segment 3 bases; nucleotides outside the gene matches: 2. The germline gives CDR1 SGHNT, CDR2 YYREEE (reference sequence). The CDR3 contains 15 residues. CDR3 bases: TGTGCCAGCAGCTTGGGACAGGGGTCCAATCAGCCCCAGCATTTT. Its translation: CASSLGQGSNQPQHF.

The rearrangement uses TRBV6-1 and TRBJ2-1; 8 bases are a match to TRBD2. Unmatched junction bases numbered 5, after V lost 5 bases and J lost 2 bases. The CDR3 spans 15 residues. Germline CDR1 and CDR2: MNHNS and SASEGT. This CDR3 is CASSSGTRAYNEQFF. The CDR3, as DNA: TGTGCCAGCAGTTCCGGGACTAGGGCCTACAATGAGCAGTTCTTC.

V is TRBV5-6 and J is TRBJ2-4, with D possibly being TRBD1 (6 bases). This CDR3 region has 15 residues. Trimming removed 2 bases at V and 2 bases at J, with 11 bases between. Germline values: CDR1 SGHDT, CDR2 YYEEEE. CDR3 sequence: CASSLQGGSKNIQYF. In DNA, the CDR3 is TGTGCCAGCAGCTTACAGGGCGGATCCAAAAACATTCAGTACTTC.

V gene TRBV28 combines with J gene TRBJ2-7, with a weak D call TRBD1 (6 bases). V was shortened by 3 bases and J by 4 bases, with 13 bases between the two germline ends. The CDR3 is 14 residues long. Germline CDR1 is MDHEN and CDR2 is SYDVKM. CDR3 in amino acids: CASSFPGANYEQYF. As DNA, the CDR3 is TGTGCCAGCAGTTTCCCAGGGGCGAATTACGAGCAGTACTTC.

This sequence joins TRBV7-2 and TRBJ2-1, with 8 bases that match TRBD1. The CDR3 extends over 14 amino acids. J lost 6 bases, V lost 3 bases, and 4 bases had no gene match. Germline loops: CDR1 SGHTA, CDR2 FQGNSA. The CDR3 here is CASSFNRGSNEQFF. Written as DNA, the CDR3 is TGTGCCAGCAGCTTCAACAGGGGGAGCAATGAGCAGTTCTTC.

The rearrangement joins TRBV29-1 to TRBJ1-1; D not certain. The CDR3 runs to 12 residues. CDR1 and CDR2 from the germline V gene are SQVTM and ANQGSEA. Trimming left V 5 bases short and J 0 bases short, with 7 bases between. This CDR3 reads CSVQELNTEAFF. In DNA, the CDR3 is TGCAGCGTTCAGGAACTGAACACTGAAGCTTTCTTT. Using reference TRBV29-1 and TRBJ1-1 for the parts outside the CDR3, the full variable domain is SAVISQKPSRDICQRGTSLTIQCQVDSQVTMMFWYRQQPGQSLTLIATANQGSEATYESGFVIDKFPISRPNLTFSTLTVSNMSPEDSSIYLCSVQELNTEAFFGQGTRLTVV.

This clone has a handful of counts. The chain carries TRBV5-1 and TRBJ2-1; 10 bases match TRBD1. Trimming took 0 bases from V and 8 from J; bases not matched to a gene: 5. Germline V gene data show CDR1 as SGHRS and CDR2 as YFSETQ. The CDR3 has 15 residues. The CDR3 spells CASSLGPGQGHEQFF. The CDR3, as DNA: TGCGCCAGCAGCTTGGGCCCGGGACAGGGGCATGAGCAGTTCTTC.

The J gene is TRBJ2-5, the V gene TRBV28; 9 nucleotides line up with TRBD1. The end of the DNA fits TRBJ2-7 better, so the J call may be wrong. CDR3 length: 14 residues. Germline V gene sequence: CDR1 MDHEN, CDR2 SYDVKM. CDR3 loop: CASRGTGRQDEQYF. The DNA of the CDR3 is TGTGCCAGCAGGGGGACAGGGAGACAGGACGAGCAGTACTTC.

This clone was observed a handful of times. The CDR3 coding sequence is TGTGCCAGCAGTGCCCTGAGGAGGCCCTCCTACAATGAGCAGTTCTTC. Translating it yields CASSALRRPSYNEQFF. The genes are TRBV6-1 and TRBJ2-1, with a tentative D call TRBD2 (5 bases). V gave up 4 bases and J gave up 0 bases, with 13 bases separating them. This CDR3 comprises 16 residues. Germline CDR1 and CDR2: MNHNS and SASEGT.

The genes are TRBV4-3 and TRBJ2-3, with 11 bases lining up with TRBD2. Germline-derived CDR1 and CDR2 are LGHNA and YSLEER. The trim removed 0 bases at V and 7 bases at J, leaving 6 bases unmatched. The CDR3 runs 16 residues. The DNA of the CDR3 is TGCGCCAGCAGCCAAGAATCTAGCGGGGGGTGGAATACGCAGTATTTT. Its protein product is CASSQESSGGWNTQYF.

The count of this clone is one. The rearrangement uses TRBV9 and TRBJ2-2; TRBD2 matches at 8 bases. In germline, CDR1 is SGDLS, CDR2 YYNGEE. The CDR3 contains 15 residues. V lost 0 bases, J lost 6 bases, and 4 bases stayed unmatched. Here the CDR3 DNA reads TGTGCCAGCAGCGTAGCGGGGGGGCTGCCCGGGGAGCTGTTTTTT. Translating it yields CASSVAGGLPGELFF.

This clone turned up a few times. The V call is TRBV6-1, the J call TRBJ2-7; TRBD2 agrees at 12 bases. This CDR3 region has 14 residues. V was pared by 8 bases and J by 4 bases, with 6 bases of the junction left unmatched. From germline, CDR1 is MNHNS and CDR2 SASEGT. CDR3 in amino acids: CASAGLAGRYEQYF. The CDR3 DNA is TGTGCCAGCGCCGGACTAGCGGGAAGATACGAGCAGTACTTC.

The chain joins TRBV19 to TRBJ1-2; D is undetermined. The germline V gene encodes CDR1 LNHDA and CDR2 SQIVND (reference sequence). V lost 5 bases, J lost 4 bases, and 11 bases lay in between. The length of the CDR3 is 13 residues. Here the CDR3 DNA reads TGTGCCAGTAGTCCTGGTGGGAGCTATGGCTACACCTTC. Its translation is CASSPGGSYGYTF.

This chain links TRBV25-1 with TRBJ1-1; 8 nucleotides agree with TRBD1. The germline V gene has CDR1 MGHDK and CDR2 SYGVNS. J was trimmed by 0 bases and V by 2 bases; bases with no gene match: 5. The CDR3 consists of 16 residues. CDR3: CASSERAGGMNTEAFF. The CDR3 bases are TGTGCCAGCAGTGAAAGGGCAGGGGGCATGAACACTGAAGCTTTCTTT.